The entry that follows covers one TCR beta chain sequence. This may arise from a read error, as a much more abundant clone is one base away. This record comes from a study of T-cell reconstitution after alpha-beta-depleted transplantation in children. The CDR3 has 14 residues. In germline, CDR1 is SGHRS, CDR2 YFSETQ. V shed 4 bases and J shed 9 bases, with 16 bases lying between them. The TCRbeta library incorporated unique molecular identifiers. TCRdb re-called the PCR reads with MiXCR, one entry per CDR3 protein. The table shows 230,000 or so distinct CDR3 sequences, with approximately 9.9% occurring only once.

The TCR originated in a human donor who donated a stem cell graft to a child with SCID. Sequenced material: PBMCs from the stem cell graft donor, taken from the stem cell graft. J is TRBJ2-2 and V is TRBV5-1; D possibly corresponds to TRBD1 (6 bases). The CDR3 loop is CASSLQGSARELFF. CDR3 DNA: TGCGCCAGCAGCCTACAGGGTTCGGCCAGGGAGCTGTTTTTT.